Below are 8 T cell receptor beta chains sequenced from a single sample in a study of shared clonotypes between healthy human individuals. The assay was immunoSEQ multiplex PCR, and TCRdb's table has in-frame clones only and misses some. The sample holds roughly 2,500,000 clones, over 85% seen once. Sequenced material: naive CD4+ T cells from PBMCs. Subset described: CD45RA+ positively selected. Receptors originate from a young man in good health. Some clones in this sample may be carry-over from other donors' samples.

The chain employs TRBV5-4 and TRBJ1-1; TRBD1 matches 10 bases. J was trimmed by 4 bases and V by 4 bases; bases with no gene match: 7. The CDR3 is made up of 15 amino acids. Per the germline V gene, CDR1 is SGHNT and CDR2 is YYREEE (reference sequence). The CDR3: CASSRQTGGGTEAFF. The CDR3 DNA reads as TGTGCCAGCAGCCGCCAGACAGGGGGCGGCACTGAAGCTTTCTTT.

This chain connects TRBV6-6 to TRBJ1-1, with 8 nucleotides matching TRBD1. With 6 bases clipped from V and 13 bases from J, the junction kept 13 bases outside the gene matches. CDR3 length: 13 residues. The germline V gene encodes CDR1 MNHNY and CDR2 SVGAGI (reference sequence). CDR3 bases: TGTGCCAGCAGGCCGACCGGGACAGGTTACGTTTTCTTT. As protein: CASRPTGTGYVFF.

The V call is TRBV4-1, the J call TRBJ1-4; D is undetermined. V shed 2 bases and J shed 3 bases, with 4 bases lying between them. The CDR3 totals 13 residues. Germline lookup yields CDR1 MGHRA and CDR2 YSYEKL. The chain's CDR3 is CASSQTANEKLFF. CDR3 nucleotide sequence: TGCGCCAGCAGCCAAACCGCTAATGAAAAACTGTTTTTT.

This clone was seen only once. CDR3: CASQMRGPISGNTIYF. For the CDR3, the DNA is TGTGCCAGCCAAATGCGGGGCCCAATCTCTGGAAACACCATATATTTT. The chain joins TRBV28 to TRBJ1-3; D perhaps matches TRBD1 (5 bases). This CDR3 comprises 16 residues. V shed 8 bases and J shed 0 bases, with 17 bases lying between them. Germline V lookup: CDR1 MDHEN, CDR2 SYDVKM.

The V and J genes are TRBV10-3 and TRBJ1-2; TRBD1 matches at 9 bases. The CDR3 loop spans 16 amino acids. CDR1 and CDR2 (germline): ENHRY, SYGVKD. V lost 2 bases to trimming and J lost 7 bases; unmatched junction nucleotides: 11. The CDR3 reads CAISENTRTGVGGYTF. CDR3 in DNA: TGTGCCATCAGTGAGAATACGAGGACAGGGGTGGGTGGCTACACCTTC.

The sample holds one count of this clone. The rearrangement links TRBV2 to TRBJ1-1; 7 bases fit TRBD1. The CDR3 is 14 residues long. J lost 0 bases, V lost 6 bases, and 4 bases had no gene match. Germline CDR1 and CDR2: SNHLY and FYNNEI. The CDR3 reads CASSRDSLNTEAFF. The CDR3 DNA follows: TGTGCCAGCAGCAGGGACAGTTTGAACACTGAAGCTTTCTTT.

V usage is TRBV15 and J usage is TRBJ2-7, with a weak D call TRBD2 (5 bases). The CDR3 length is 16 residues. V shed 0 bases and J shed 0 bases, with 12 bases lying between them. Germline V CDR1 and CDR2: LNHNV, YYDKDF (reference sequence). CDR3 nucleotides: TGTGCCACCAGCAGAGATCGTCCAGGAGGCTCCTACGAGCAGTACTTC. Translation: CATSRDRPGGSYEQYF.

The rearrangement links TRBV4-1 to TRBJ1-2, with 9 bases lining up with TRBD1. V dropped 9 bases and J dropped 8; count of bases not matched to a gene: 16. Looked up from germline, CDR1 is MGHRA and CDR2 is YSYEKL. The CDR3 sequence is 15 residues long. The CDR3 here is CASSIMGQGSEGYTF. DNA for the CDR3: TGCGCCAGTAGTATTATGGGACAGGGCTCTGAGGGCTACACCTTC.